The 18 T cell receptor beta chains presented below share a single source sample, sequenced in a study of cytomegalovirus exposure and HLA in healthy donors. Assay: immunoSEQ multiplex PCR; the TCRdb copy retains only in-frame clones and omits some. This table holds 200,000 or so clones, around 86% found once. The specimen was PBMCs. The source of these receptors is a young woman in good health and CMV-seropositive.

The chain employs TRBV4-1 and TRBJ2-5, with 9 bases fitting TRBD1. The ends lost 3 bases at V and 3 bases at J; junction bases unmatched: 8. The germline V gene encodes CDR1 MGHRA and CDR2 YSYEKL. The CDR3 consists of 16 residues. The CDR3: CASSQVGDREEETQYF. The CDR3 coding sequence is TGCGCCAGCAGCCAGGTCGGGGACAGGGAAGAAGAGACCCAGTACTTC.

The rearrangement uses TRBV6-1 and TRBJ1-3; TRBD1 aligns across 10 bases. CDR1 is MNHNS and CDR2 is SASEGT in the germline V gene. The CDR3 runs to 15 residues. The trim removed 7 bases at V and 0 bases at J, leaving 3 bases unmatched. Here the CDR3 reads CASMRDRGSGNTIYF. The CDR3 bases are TGTGCCAGCATGAGGGACAGGGGCTCTGGAAACACCATATATTTT.

The chain couples TRBV2 to TRBJ1-2; TRBD1 matches at 10 bases. This CDR3 contains 16 residues. With V trimmed by 7 bases and J by 4 bases, 12 bases remained unmatched. CDR1 SNHLY and CDR2 FYNNEI come from the germline V gene. The CDR3 DNA reads TGTGCCAGCAAATTTTCCCGGGACAGGGGAGGCTATGGCTACACCTTC. It codes for CASKFSRDRGGYGYTF.

The chain is built from TRBV5-1 and TRBJ1-2; 9 bases line up with TRBD1. The germline CDR1 and CDR2 sequences are SGHRS and YFSETQ. Unmatched junction bases numbered 6, after V lost 3 bases and J lost 0 bases. CDR3 length equals 16 residues. The CDR3 DNA reads TGCGCCAGCAGCTACGGGACAGGGTCCTCTAACTATGGCTACACCTTC. It yields the protein CASSYGTGSSNYGYTF.

The chain uses TRBV18 and TRBJ2-1; a possible D gene is TRBD2 (6 bases). Germline V gene data show CDR1 as KGHSH and CDR2 as LQKENI. Between the trimmed V and J ends, which lost 3 bases and 0 bases, there was a span of 9 bases. CDR3 length: 15 amino acids. CDR3 in amino acids: CASSPPGDSYNEQFF. The CDR3, as DNA: TGTGCCAGCTCACCTCCGGGGGACTCCTACAATGAGCAGTTCTTC. Variable domain in full (rest from reference TRBV18 and TRBJ2-1): NAGVMQNPRHLVRRRGQEARLRCSPMKGHSHVYWYRQLPEEGLKFMVYLQKENIIDESGMPKERFSAEFPKEGPSILRIQQVVRGDSAAYFCASSPPGDSYNEQFFGPGTRLTVL.

The chain is built from TRBV5-1 and TRBJ2-3; 9 nucleotides line up with TRBD2. The CDR3 runs 15 residues. V shed 4 bases, J shed 0 bases, and the junction held 3 bases outside the gene matches. Germline CDR1 and CDR2: SGHRS and YFSETQ. The CDR3 region has the DNA TGCGCCAGCAGCCAAGGACTAGCGAGCACAGATACGCAGTATTTT. Amino acid sequence: CASSQGLASTDTQYF.

The chain employs TRBV11-2 and TRBJ2-7; a weak D match, TRBD2 (6 bases). The CDR3 has 14 amino acids. V was clipped by 2 bases and J by 2 bases, with 10 bases between them. Germline V CDR1 and CDR2: SGHAT, FQNNGV. CDR3 amino acids: CASSLSPGAYEQYF. CDR3 coding DNA: TGTGCCAGCAGCTTAAGTCCGGGAGCCTACGAGCAGTACTTC.

V is TRBV7-2 and J is TRBJ2-7; 12 bases match TRBD2. The CDR3 is 16 amino acids. The J segment lost 4 bases and the V segment lost 0 bases, leaving 4 bases of the junction unmatched. Germline CDR1 is SGHTA and CDR2 is FQGNSA. The CDR3 coding sequence is TGTGCCAGCAGCTTAGCTCTAGCGGGAGGGTTGTACGAGCAGTACTTC. Its translation is CASSLALAGGLYEQYF.

This sequence joins TRBV5-1 and TRBJ2-1, with 7 bases that match TRBD2. Germline V gene data show CDR1 as SGHRS and CDR2 as YFSETQ. This CDR3 region has 15 residues. Germline trimming cut 0 bases from V and 12 bases from J; bases unmatched to any gene: 12. CDR3 sequence: CASSLDPAGKVGQFF. The DNA of the CDR3 is TGCGCCAGCAGCTTGGATCCAGCGGGAAAGGTGGGGCAGTTCTTC.

The chain has TRBV2 and TRBJ1-2; 11 nucleotides align to TRBD1. The CDR3 covers 17 residues. V trimming: 6 bases; J trimming: 4 bases; junction bases outside the gene matches: 13. Germline values: CDR1 SNHLY, CDR2 FYNNEI. This chain's CDR3 is CASRHRTGGYRSYGYTF. The CDR3 nucleotides read TGTGCCAGCAGACATAGGACAGGGGGCTATCGCAGCTATGGCTACACCTTC.

This clone was seen a single time. This chain links TRBV10-3 with TRBJ2-2; 7 nucleotides match TRBD2. The CDR3 has 15 residues. The V gene end was trimmed by 10 bases and the J gene end by 5 bases; junction bases not matched to a gene: 13. Germline CDR1 ENHRY, CDR2 SYGVKD. The CDR3 loop reads CATLSSGEPTGELFF. The CDR3 DNA reads as TGTGCCACCCTATCCAGCGGGGAGCCAACCGGGGAGCTGTTTTTT.

This chain joins TRBV6-6 and TRBJ1-1; 7 bases are a match to TRBD1. Per the germline V gene, CDR1 is MNHNY and CDR2 is SVGAGI (reference sequence). The V gene end was trimmed by 6 bases and the J gene end by 1 base; junction bases not matched to a gene: 5. The CDR3 runs to 14 residues. The CDR3 coding sequence is TGTGCCAGCAGACCGGCAGGGGGGAACACTGAAGCTTTCTTT. Residues: CASRPAGGNTEAFF.

This clone has only one observation. V and J are TRBV15 and TRBJ2-2, with 7 bases that match TRBD2. The germline V gene encodes CDR1 LNHNV and CDR2 YYDKDF (reference sequence). This CDR3 region has 15 residues. The junction had 7 bases not matched to a gene; V was cut back by 8 bases and J by 1 base. CDR3 in DNA: TGTGCCACCGCAGCGGGACTACTGAACACCGGGGAGCTGTTTTTT. This codes for CATAAGLLNTGELFF.

The chain joins TRBV5-4 to TRBJ2-7, with 9 bases identical to TRBD2. Unmatched junction bases numbered 11, after V lost 4 bases and J lost 6 bases. CDR3 length equals 15 residues. Germline CDR1 and CDR2: SGHNT and YYREEE (reference sequence). This CDR3 reads CASSINPGLASEQYF. The CDR3 DNA is TGTGCCAGCAGCATTAACCCGGGACTAGCATCCGAGCAGTACTTC.

CDR3 protein: CASRQSPGKSYEQYF. DNA for the CDR3: TGTGCCAGCAGGCAAAGTCCGGGAAAGTCCTACGAGCAGTACTTC. This chain joins TRBV27 and TRBJ2-7; D is perhaps TRBD2 (5 bases). V was pared by 6 bases and J by 1 base, with 16 bases between. This CDR3 region has 15 residues. Germline loops: CDR1 MNHEY, CDR2 SMNVEV (reference sequence).

The rearrangement uses TRBV5-1 and TRBJ1-1; TRBD1 matches 7 bases. V trimming: 3 bases; J trimming: 4 bases; junction bases outside the gene matches: 12. CDR1 is SGHRS and CDR2 is YFSETQ in the germline V gene. The CDR3 contains 16 residues. The CDR3 DNA reads TGCGCCAGCAGCTGGGGGAACAGGGGTGGCTCCACTGAAGCTTTCTTT. Protein product: CASSWGNRGGSTEAFF.

The genes are TRBV11-2 and TRBJ1-4, with unresolved D. The V and J ends lost 0 bases and 8 bases respectively, with 16 bases between them. CDR1 is SGHAT and CDR2 is FQNNGV in the germline V gene. The CDR3 is 16 residues long. CDR3 coding DNA: TGTGCCAGCAGCTTAGATATGGGAGGGAGTGGAGAAAAACTGTTTTTT. Protein: CASSLDMGGSGEKLFF.

The chain recombines TRBV6-6 with TRBJ1-2; no definite D call. The ends were cut back, 7 bases at V and 6 bases at J, with 15 bases in the middle. Germline V gives CDR1 MNHNY, CDR2 SVGAGI (reference sequence). The CDR3 runs to 13 residues. The CDR3 here is CASTSTNYDGYTF. The CDR3, as DNA: TGTGCCAGCACTTCGACAAATTACGATGGCTACACCTTC.